The 14 T cell receptor beta chains below all came from one sample that was sequenced in a study of identical twins. TCRdb re-derived calls from the 5' RACE reads in MiXCR, one entry per CDR3 protein. The table records approximately 550,000 distinct CDR3 sequences, under 25% of them present only once. The same data also went into a second study, on yellow fever vaccine responses in identical twins.

The sequenced sample consisted of CD4+ T cells sorted from blood. These receptors came from a young woman in good health.

In its sample, this clonotype was seen many times. The V and J genes are TRBV3-1 and TRBJ1-1; D may be TRBD1 (6 bases). There are 15 residues in the CDR3. The ends were cut back, 0 bases at V and 6 bases at J, with 14 bases in the middle. Germline V gene sequence: CDR1 LGHDT, CDR2 YNNKEL (reference sequence). The CDR3 sequence: CASSQDGQLVPEAFF. The CDR3 DNA reads as TGTGCCAGCAGCCAAGATGGACAGCTGGTCCCTGAAGCTTTCTTT.

In its sample, this clonotype was seen a few times. The chain links TRBV29-1 to TRBJ1-1; weak D call: TRBD1 (6 bases). V was clipped by 5 bases and J by 0 bases, with 10 bases between them. The CDR3 has 13 residues. Germline values: CDR1 SQVTM, CDR2 ANQGSEA. The CDR3 region is CSVQGKMNTEAFF. The CDR3 DNA sequence: TGCAGCGTTCAGGGGAAAATGAACACTGAAGCTTTCTTT. The full variable domain, in which reference TRBV29-1 and TRBJ1-1 provide the parts outside the CDR3, is SAVISQKPSRDICQRGTSLTIQCQVDSQVTMMFWYRQQPGQSLTLIATANQGSEATYESGFVIDKFPISRPNLTFSTLTVSNMSPEDSSIYLCSVQGKMNTEAFFGQGTRLTVV.

The chain links TRBV12-3 or TRBV12-4 to TRBJ1-6; D gene unclear. V was shortened by 6 bases and J by 0 bases, with 15 bases between the two germline ends. CDR3 length: 17 amino acids. The CDR3 spells CASSLRDFGSYNSPLHF. The CDR3 region has the DNA TGTGCCAGCAGCCTTCGAGACTTCGGCTCCTATAATTCACCCCTCCACTTT.

This clonotype was found many times. The chain uses TRBV5-1 and TRBJ2-2; D remains unclear. From germline, CDR1 is SGHRS and CDR2 YFSETQ. V was cut by 2 bases and J by 6 bases, with 14 bases left in between. The CDR3 covers 15 residues. CDR3: CASSLRGPMSGELFF. The CDR3 nucleotides read TGCGCCAGCAGCTTACGCGGACCGATGTCCGGGGAGCTGTTTTTT.

The chain is built from TRBV20-1 and TRBJ2-1, with D tentatively TRBD1 or TRBD2 (5 bases each). Looked up from germline, CDR1 is DFQATT and CDR2 is SNEGSKA (reference sequence). The V end lost 1 base, the J end lost 5 bases, and 12 bases lay between the germline ends. The CDR3 runs 14 residues. This CDR3 reads CSARGGKANNEQFF. CDR3 DNA: TGCAGTGCTAGAGGGGGGAAAGCTAACAATGAGCAGTTCTTC.

The gene calls are TRBV29-1 and TRBJ2-1; D call uncertain. Germline CDR1 SQVTM, CDR2 ANQGSEA. V dropped 6 bases and J dropped 4 bases, with 7 bases sitting between them. The CDR3 is made up of 11 amino acids. The CDR3 here is CSVRLYNEQFF. CDR3 DNA sequence: TGCAGCGTCCGTTTATACAATGAGCAGTTCTTC.

The chain combines TRBV3-1 with TRBJ2-7; D gene uncertain. Germline CDR1 is LGHDT and CDR2 is YNNKEL (reference sequence). The CDR3 spans 12 residues. V was pared by 3 bases and J by 6 bases, with 9 bases between. The CDR3 sequence: CASSHLAGEQYF. As DNA, the CDR3 is TGTGCCAGCAGCCACTTAGCCGGCGAGCAGTACTTC.

The rearrangement links TRBV27 to TRBJ2-1, with a weak D call TRBD1 (6 bases). This CDR3 comprises 13 residues. Trimming cost V 2 bases and J 8 bases, with 10 bases left between them. From germline, CDR1 is MNHEY and CDR2 SMNVEV (reference sequence). This CDR3 reads CASSLRQGYEQFF. As DNA, the CDR3 is TGTGCCAGCAGTTTAAGGCAGGGGTATGAGCAGTTCTTC.

V gene TRBV3-1 combines with J gene TRBJ1-3, with D possibly TRBD1 on 5 matching bases. CDR3 length: 14 amino acids. V lost 6 bases and J 0 bases, leaving 9 bases between the germline ends. CDR1 LGHDT and CDR2 YNNKEL come from the germline V gene (reference sequence). CDR3 bases: TGTGCCAGCAGAACAGGCAACTCTGGAAACACCATATATTTT. As protein: CASRTGNSGNTIYF.

This clonotype was seen a few times. This chain links TRBV27 with TRBJ2-1, with 14 bases that match TRBD2. The CDR3 loop spans 21 amino acids. The germline CDR1 and CDR2 sequences are MNHEY and SMNVEV (reference sequence). Trimming at V came to 1 base and at J to 0 bases, leaving 11 bases not matched to a gene. This CDR3 is CASSLFYLGTSGSYSYNEQFF. CDR3 coding DNA: TGTGCCAGCAGTTTATTTTACTTGGGGACTAGCGGGAGTTACTCCTACAATGAGCAGTTCTTC.

DNA of the CDR3: TGTGCCACCAACCCCCAGGGGACAGGGGAGTGGGAGCAGTACGTC. It codes for CATNPQGTGEWEQYV. V usage is TRBV24-1 and J usage is TRBJ2-7; 10 nucleotides agree with TRBD1. Germline V gene data show CDR1 as KGHDR and CDR2 as SFDVKD. The CDR3 consists of 15 residues. V gave up 8 bases and J gave up 7 bases; unmatched junction bases: 13.

V is TRBV12-3 or TRBV12-4 and J is TRBJ2-3, with TRBD2 matching 13 bases. V lost 6 bases and J lost 4; bases outside the gene matches: 7. This CDR3 is 16 amino acids long. CDR3 protein: CASSVRLAGGPDTQYF. CDR3 in DNA: TGTGCCAGCAGCGTCAGACTAGCGGGAGGACCAGATACGCAGTATTTT.

V usage is TRBV5-1 and J usage is TRBJ2-1, with TRBD2 identical over 8 bases. The CDR3 extends over 13 amino acids. The germline V gene has CDR1 SGHRS and CDR2 YFSETQ. V lost 3 bases, J lost 8 bases, and 4 bases stayed unmatched. CDR3 DNA: TGCGCCAGCAGCTCGACTAGCGTCCATGAGCAGTTCTTC. Encoded protein: CASSSTSVHEQFF.

This chain connects TRBV7-2 to TRBJ2-2; D is possibly TRBD1 (6 bases). The V gene's germline CDR1 is SGHTA and CDR2 FQGNSA. The V and J ends lost 3 bases and 1 base respectively, with 15 bases between them. The CDR3 has 17 amino acids. The CDR3 spells CASSFSGTRMNTGELFF. CDR3 in DNA: TGTGCCAGCAGCTTCTCCGGGACACGTATGAACACCGGGGAGCTGTTTTTT.